This passage covers 8 T cell receptor beta chains from one sample sequenced in a study of T cell repertoires in cytomegalovirus infection. MiXCR was run by TCRdb on the reads, yielding one entry per CDR3 protein. The sample has approximately 340,000 distinct CDR3 sequences; roughly 28% are singletons. What these receptors recognize is not known. Sequencing was performed on cultured PBMCs, taken from culture after CMV antigen stimulation. The origin of the receptors is a human donor in good health (CMV status not recorded). Some clones in this sample may be carry-over from other donors' samples.

The chain joins TRBV7-2 to TRBJ2-3; 7 bases agree with TRBD2. The CDR3 covers 16 residues. After removal of 5 bases from V and 5 bases from J, the junction contained 13 bases not matched to a gene. Per the germline V gene, CDR1 is SGHTA and CDR2 is FQGNSA. CDR3: CASSRGFREAVDTQYF. As DNA, the CDR3 is TGTGCCAGCAGCCGCGGTTTCCGGGAGGCGGTAGATACGCAGTATTTT.

V and J are TRBV20-1 and TRBJ2-7, with D possibly being TRBD1 (6 bases). V was trimmed by 0 bases and J by 3 bases, leaving 18 bases between them. CDR1 DFQATT and CDR2 SNEGSKA come from the germline V gene (reference sequence). This CDR3 comprises 16 residues. Written as DNA, the CDR3 is TGCAGTGCTAGAGATAGGGTCCAGGGGCTATTCTACGAGCAGTACTTC. This sequence encodes CSARDRVQGLFYEQYF.

This clonotype was found a few times. This rearrangement joins TRBV6-1 to TRBJ1-1, with 7 bases lining up with TRBD1. This CDR3 comprises 13 residues. Germline V CDR1 and CDR2: MNHNS, SASEGT. V lost 7 bases to trimming and J lost 7 bases; unmatched junction nucleotides: 9. Here the CDR3 reads CASNRGQVDEAFF. CDR3 in DNA: TGTGCCAGCAATCGAGGACAGGTGGATGAAGCTTTCTTT.

The rearrangement links TRBV12-3 or TRBV12-4 to TRBJ2-7; 7 nucleotides match TRBD1. The CDR3 runs 14 residues. The J segment lost 3 bases and the V segment lost 9 bases, leaving 11 bases of the junction unmatched. The CDR3 DNA follows: TGTGCCAGTCGCCGGGACAGCTTATTCTACGAGCAGTACTTC. This gives the protein CASRRDSLFYEQYF.

V and J are TRBV5-1 and TRBJ2-5, with D perhaps TRBD2 (6 bases). This CDR3 is 13 amino acids long. V was clipped by 4 bases and J by 5 bases, with 12 bases between them. Germline V gene data show CDR1 as SGHRS and CDR2 as YFSETQ. The CDR3 sequence is CASSDVAVETQYF. The CDR3 nucleotides read TGCGCCAGCAGCGATGTAGCGGTGGAGACCCAGTACTTC.

The chain has TRBV28 and TRBJ1-2; TRBD1 aligns across 8 bases. CDR1 and CDR2 from the germline V gene are MDHEN and SYDVKM. This CDR3 contains 13 residues. With 6 bases clipped from V and 7 bases from J, the junction kept 7 bases outside the gene matches. The DNA for the CDR3 is TGTGCCAGCAGATCCCTCGACAGGGGTGGCTACACCTTC. Translated, it gives CASRSLDRGGYTF.

In this sample, this clonotype turned up a few times. The chain has TRBV2 and TRBJ1-2; the match to TRBD1 covers 7 bases. V was clipped by 5 bases and J by 7 bases; unmatched bases: 7. This CDR3 region has 13 residues. The V gene's germline CDR1 is SNHLY and CDR2 FYNNEI. CDR3 residues: CASSQDRDSGYTF. CDR3 nucleotide sequence: TGTGCCAGCAGTCAAGACAGGGACAGTGGCTACACCTTC.

The chain has TRBV29-1 and TRBJ2-7; 8 bases line up with TRBD1. The V gene's germline CDR1 is SQVTM and CDR2 ANQGSEA. Losses at the gene ends were 6 bases for V and 3 bases for J; bases not matched to a gene: 10. The CDR3 covers 14 residues. This CDR3 is CSVRTPGQDYEQYF. CDR3 nucleotide sequence: TGCAGCGTCCGAACACCGGGACAGGACTACGAGCAGTACTTC.